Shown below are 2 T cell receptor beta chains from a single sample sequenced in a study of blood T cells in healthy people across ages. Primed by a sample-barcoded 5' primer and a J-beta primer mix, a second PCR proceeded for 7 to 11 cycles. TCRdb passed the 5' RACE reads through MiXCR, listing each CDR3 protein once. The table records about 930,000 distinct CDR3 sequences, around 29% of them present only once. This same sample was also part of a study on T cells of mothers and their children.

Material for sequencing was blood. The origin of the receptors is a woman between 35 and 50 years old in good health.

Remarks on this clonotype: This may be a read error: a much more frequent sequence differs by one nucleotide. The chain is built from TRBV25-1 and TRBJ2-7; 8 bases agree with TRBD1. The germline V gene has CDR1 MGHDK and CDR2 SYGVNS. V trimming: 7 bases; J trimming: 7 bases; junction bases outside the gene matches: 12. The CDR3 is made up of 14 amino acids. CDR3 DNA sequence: TGTGCCAGCACCTTAGGGACAGGAGGGCCAGAGCAGTACTTC. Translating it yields CASTLGTGGPEQYF.

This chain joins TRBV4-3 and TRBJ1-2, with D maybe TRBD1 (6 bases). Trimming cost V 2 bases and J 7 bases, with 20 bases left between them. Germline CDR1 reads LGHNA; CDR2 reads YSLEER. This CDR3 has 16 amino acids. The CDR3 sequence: CASSQPRDTGVGGYTF. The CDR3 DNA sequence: TGCGCCAGCAGCCAACCCCGGGACACGGGCGTTGGTGGCTACACCTTC.